This TCR beta chain was obtained from a study of T-cell reconstitution after alpha-beta-depleted transplantation in children. Preparation of the TCRbeta library involved a method that used unique molecular identifiers. MiXCR, run by TCRdb on the PCR reads, gives a single entry per CDR3 protein. In the table there are a few hundred thousand distinct CDR3 sequences, around a tenth of which are singletons. This clonotype was detected only a few times. The CDR3 covers 20 residues. Trimming pared 7 bases from V and 0 bases from J, leaving 25 bases between. The sequence was collected from a human donor who donated a stem cell graft to a child with acute lymphoblastic leukemia. The starting material was PBMCs from the stem cell graft donor, obtained from the stem cell graft. V gene TRBV12-3 or TRBV12-4 combines with J gene TRBJ2-6; TRBD1 is a possible D gene (6 bases). The chain's CDR3 is CASMGTGRPGQISGANVLTF. CDR3 nucleotides: TGTGCCAGCATGGGGACGGGCAGGCCAGGACAGATCTCTGGGGCCAACGTCCTGACTTTC.